A single sample is the source of the 18 T cell receptor beta chains below, sequenced in a study of T cells after yellow fever vaccination. TCRdb re-called the 5' RACE reads through MiXCR, storing one row per CDR3 protein. The repertoire holds 620,000 or so distinct CDR3 sequences, 17% seen once, with around 15% in the top ten. The sequencing used PBMCs, collected roughly 5 days after the first yellow fever vaccination. The source is a man between 18 and 29 years old who received the YFV17D yellow fever vaccine.

This clonotype has a handful of counts. The CDR3 loop reads CASSQVAGGVTGELFF. CDR3 bases: TGTGCCAGCAGCCAAGTAGCGGGGGGTGTTACCGGGGAGCTGTTTTTT. The J gene is TRBJ2-2, the V gene TRBV3-1, with TRBD2 identical over 10 bases. The CDR3 has 16 amino acids. The V gene end was trimmed by 1 base and the J gene end by 5 bases; junction bases not matched to a gene: 4. CDR1 and CDR2 (germline): LGHDT, YNNKEL (reference sequence).

This chain links TRBV5-1 with TRBJ1-4; D gene uncertain. This CDR3 spans 14 amino acids. Trimming pared 0 bases from V and 6 bases from J, leaving 9 bases between. Germline V gene lookup returns CDR1 SGHRS and CDR2 YFSETQ. CDR3 amino acids: CASSLAVGYEKLFF. The CDR3, as DNA: TGCGCCAGCAGCTTGGCCGTCGGATATGAAAAACTGTTTTTT.

This clonotype was seen a handful of times. The chain couples TRBV20-1 to TRBJ1-1, with D perhaps TRBD1 (6 bases). This CDR3 contains 12 residues. Trimming removed 6 bases at V and 5 bases at J, with 13 bases between. Germline CDR1 DFQATT, CDR2 SNEGSKA (reference sequence). DNA for the CDR3: TGCAGTGCGAAACAGGGTGGAACTGAAGCTTTCTTT. Amino acid sequence: CSAKQGGTEAFF.

This clonotype was picked up many times. The chain has TRBV5-1 and TRBJ2-7; D is ambiguous. The ends were cut back, 1 base at V and 0 bases at J, with 8 bases in the middle. CDR1 is SGHRS, CDR2 YFSETQ, per germline. The CDR3 extends over 14 amino acids. In DNA, the CDR3 is TGCGCCAGCAGCTTGAGTGGTTACTCCTACGAGCAGTACTTC. Protein: CASSLSGYSYEQYF.

There are a few counts of this clonotype. The rearrangement uses TRBV9 and TRBJ2-5, with a possible D match to TRBD2 (6 bases). V lost 3 bases, J lost 3 bases, and 24 bases lay in between. Germline V gene data show CDR1 as SGDLS and CDR2 as YYNGEE. This CDR3 has 18 residues. The CDR3 here is CASSAPIGGEVVEETQYF. DNA of the CDR3: TGTGCCAGCAGCGCACCGATCGGGGGAGAGGTCGTGGAAGAGACCCAGTACTTC. Filled out from reference TRBV9 and TRBJ2-5, the complete variable domain reads DSGVTQTPKHLITATGQRVTLRCSPRSGDLSVYWYQQSLDQGLQFLIQYYNGEERAKGNILERFSAQQFPDLHSELNLSSLELGDSALYFCASSAPIGGEVVEETQYFGPGTRLLVL.

This clonotype has just a few counts. The chain uses TRBV12-3 or TRBV12-4 and TRBJ2-2, with 10 bases matching TRBD2. Trimming at V came to 5 bases and at J to 4 bases, leaving 4 bases not matched to a gene. This CDR3 is built from 15 residues. Written as DNA, the CDR3 is TGTGCCAGCAGTCGGACTAGCGGCCCCACCGGGGAGCTGTTTTTT. Residues: CASSRTSGPTGELFF.

The rearrangement uses TRBV12-3 or TRBV12-4 and TRBJ1-5, with D unresolved. V lost 2 bases and J 4 bases, leaving 9 bases between the germline ends. The CDR3 spans 14 residues. This chain's CDR3 is CASSLRRKNQPQHF. The CDR3 bases are TGTGCCAGCAGTTTACGACGAAAAAATCAGCCCCAGCATTTT.

This rearrangement joins TRBV12-3 or TRBV12-4 to TRBJ1-4, with 8 bases that match TRBD1. The V gene end was trimmed by 5 bases and the J gene end by 2 bases; junction bases not matched to a gene: 4. CDR3 length: 15 residues. Here the CDR3 DNA reads TGTGCCAGCAGTACAAGGACAGGGACTAATGAAAAACTGTTTTTT. It codes for CASSTRTGTNEKLFF.

J is TRBJ2-3 and V is TRBV5-6; D possibly corresponds to TRBD2 (5 bases). Looked up from germline, CDR1 is SGHDT and CDR2 is YYEEEE. Trimming left V 6 bases short and J 5 bases short, with 19 bases between. CDR3 length: 15 residues. In nucleotides, the CDR3 is TGTGCCAGCACTTCTCTCGGGGAAACGGGAGATACGCAGTATTTT. The encoded protein is CASTSLGETGDTQYF.

The genes are TRBV5-1 and TRBJ2-1, with a weak D call TRBD2 (6 bases). With 4 bases removed from V and 4 bases from J, the gap between germline ends came to 15 bases. The CDR3 contains 15 residues. Germline lookup yields CDR1 SGHRS and CDR2 YFSETQ. CDR3 loop: CASSAGTYTYNEQFF. The CDR3 nucleotides read TGCGCCAGCAGCGCAGGGACTTACACATACAATGAGCAGTTCTTC.

This chain connects TRBV20-1 to TRBJ2-5, with 11 bases lining up with TRBD2. The CDR3 consists of 17 residues. Germline CDR1 and CDR2: DFQATT and SNEGSKA (reference sequence). V gave up 3 bases and J gave up 3 bases; unmatched junction bases: 12. CDR3 DNA: TGCAGTGCTAGGTGGCTAGCGGGGGGCCCAAGGAAAGAGACCCAGTACTTC. As protein: CSARWLAGGPRKETQYF.

This clonotype was counted only a few times. The gene calls are TRBV12-3 or TRBV12-4 and TRBJ2-1; 11 bases line up with TRBD2. V lost 6 bases to trimming and J lost 10 bases; unmatched junction nucleotides: 11. This CDR3 is 15 amino acids long. Here the CDR3 DNA reads TGTGCCAGCAGCCGTTTAGCGGGGGGGGCACGGGAGCAGTTCTTC. Encoded protein: CASSRLAGGAREQFF.

The chain employs TRBV12-3 or TRBV12-4 and TRBJ2-1; D is uncertain. CDR3 length: 14 residues. V lost 6 bases and J lost 3, with 12 bases in between. The CDR3 nucleotides are TGTGCCAGCAGCCCCCTGAGCCTCTACAATGAGCAGTTCTTC. Residues: CASSPLSLYNEQFF.

This clonotype was seen a single time. The rearrangement joins TRBV20-1 to TRBJ1-1; TRBD1 is a possible D gene (6 bases). CDR1 is DFQATT, CDR2 SNEGSKA, per germline (reference sequence). V lost 0 bases, J lost 10 bases, and 18 bases lay in between. CDR3 length equals 14 residues. Here the CDR3 DNA reads TGCAGTGCTAGAGATCCGCCTCAGGGGTTCCTAGCTTTCTTT. The encoded protein is CSARDPPQGFLAFF.

This clonotype has more than one count but fewer than ten. The DNA of the CDR3 is TGCGCCAGCAGCCGAGTTGACAATCCCTATAATTCACCCCTCCACTTT. Encoded protein: CASSRVDNPYNSPLHF. V gene TRBV4-3 combines with J gene TRBJ1-6; D call uncertain. The CDR3 has 16 amino acids. Germline V gene lookup returns CDR1 LGHNA and CDR2 YSLEER. The ends were cut back, 4 bases at V and 2 bases at J, with 12 bases in the middle.

This clonotype has only a few counts. The genes are TRBV5-6 and TRBJ2-1; D is uncertain. Germline V gene data show CDR1 as SGHDT and CDR2 as YYEEEE. Trimming took 2 bases from V and 8 from J, leaving 8 bases between them. This CDR3 has 12 residues. This CDR3 reads CASSFELHEQFF. The DNA for the CDR3 is TGTGCCAGCAGCTTCGAGCTGCATGAGCAGTTCTTC.

The CDR3 nucleotides are TGTGCCAGCACCCGCTTTGGGGAGCAGTACTTC. It encodes CASTRFGEQYF. The gene calls are TRBV6-6 and TRBJ2-7; no clear D gene. Germline CDR1 MNHNY, CDR2 SVGAGI (reference sequence). The CDR3 covers 11 residues. The V and J ends lost 7 bases and 7 bases respectively, with 11 bases between them.

The rearrangement links TRBV9 to TRBJ2-1; D not resolved. The germline CDR1 and CDR2 sequences are SGDLS and YYNGEE. V gave up 0 bases and J gave up 4 bases, with 8 bases separating them. The CDR3 contains 14 residues. This CDR3 reads CASSVDSGYNEQFF. CDR3 in DNA: TGTGCCAGCAGCGTAGATTCTGGGTACAATGAGCAGTTCTTC.